The clone carrying this T cell receptor (beta chain) was picked up a small number of times. Its target is not known. The read gets to within 3 residues of the CDR3 end, and the germline J gene fills in the rest. The sample belongs to a study of T cell clonality in common variable immunodeficiency. Study results and limitations: Reportedly, TCR beta sequences from common variable immunodeficiency showed fewer deletions and N-nucleotide insertions.

V shed 7 bases and J 0 bases; nucleotides not matched to a gene: 2. CDR3 size: 14 residues. Germline V CDR1 and CDR2: SGHTA, FQGNSA. No CVID subject was ill or on immunomodulatory drugs when sampled. Heparinized whole blood, 5 to 8 ml, came from each donor. Generated by immunoSEQ multiplex PCR, the TCRdb table keeps only in-frame clones and is missing some. Found here are around 40,000 clones, no singletons; the ten largest cover around 5.8%. This TCR came from a human donor with common variable immunodeficiency. The sample comprised peripheral blood mononuclear cells. V gene TRBV7-2 combines with J gene TRBJ2-1, with 8 bases that match TRBD2. The DNA read from the CDR3 is TGTGCCAGCAACGGGGGGGGCTCCTACAATGAG. It translates to CASNGGGSYNE. The entire CDR3 protein reads CASNGGGSYNEQFF.